This is a list of T cell receptor beta chains from one sample in a study of identifying expanded T cells in peripheral blood. Method: immunoSEQ multiplex PCR; TCRdb's copy keeps in-frame clones and lacks some. The top ten clones hold 15% to 20% of a sample with 65,000 to 95,000 clones, around 83% of them seen once. Sequencing was done on a sample of blood. These receptors were obtained from a person between 18 and 75 years old in good health. Both conserved end residues are part of each CDR3.

cdr3_aa,v_call,j_call
CASSTQGAFYEQYF,TRBV19,TRBJ2-7
CSVDLQKRPGNEQFF,TRBV29-1,TRBJ2-1
CASSLAGGRELTQETQYF,TRBV11-2,TRBJ2-5
CAWNRDRGSRGYGYTF,TRBV30,TRBJ1-2
CAISLAGEGVGQYF,TRBV10-3,TRBJ2-7
CASRLGAPNTEAFF,TRBV6-5,TRBJ1-1
CASSQGPGAENFEQYF,TRBV4-3,TRBJ2-7
CASSLDGTEPYEQYF,TRBV5-1,TRBJ2-7
CARIKVPGQGLEEKLFF,TRBV23-1,TRBJ1-4
CASSEGDTQYF,TRBV10-2,TRBJ2-3
CAISEKGQGIGETGELFF,TRBV10-3,TRBJ2-2
CASSLGTEGTEAFF,TRBV11-2,TRBJ1-1
CASSRTSGNEQFF,TRBV6-6,TRBJ2-1
CASSPPNQVFTEAFF,TRBV18,TRBJ1-1
CASSYSPGQNYGYTF,TRBV6-6,TRBJ1-2
CASSSSSGRGYEQYF,TRBV5-5,TRBJ2-7
CASSLAPEVANEQFF,TRBV7-9,TRBJ2-1
CASSSLTSAEQFF,TRBV6-1,TRBJ2-1
CAIGLAETEQFF,TRBV10-3,TRBJ2-1
CASSLQDYYEQYF,TRBV13,TRBJ2-7
CASSPRQGDNQPQHF,TRBV18,TRBJ1-5